This TCR beta chain was identified in a study of glioma-infiltrating T cells. Using RNA template, CDR3s of TCR alpha and beta were amplified with iRepertoire arm-PCR. TCRdb redid the calling of the multiplex PCR reads with MiXCR, one entry per CDR3 protein. The table shows more than 95,000 distinct CDR3 sequences, with 25% to 30% occurring only once. The CDR3 has 14 residues. Trimming took off 4 bases at V and 4 bases at J, with 11 bases between the two ends. Germline-derived CDR1 and CDR2 are MGHRA and YSYEKL. The gene calls are TRBV4-1 and TRBJ2-1; D not certain. The receptor's source is a human donor with low-grade glioma or glioblastoma, undergoing nonglioma brain surgery, or in good health (not recorded which). Sequenced material: glioma tissue, nonneoplastic brain tissue, or PBMCs (not recorded which). CDR3 coding DNA: TGCGCCAGCAGCCCTTCTGGGAAATACAATGAGCAGTTCTTC. Protein sequence: CASSPSGKYNEQFF.